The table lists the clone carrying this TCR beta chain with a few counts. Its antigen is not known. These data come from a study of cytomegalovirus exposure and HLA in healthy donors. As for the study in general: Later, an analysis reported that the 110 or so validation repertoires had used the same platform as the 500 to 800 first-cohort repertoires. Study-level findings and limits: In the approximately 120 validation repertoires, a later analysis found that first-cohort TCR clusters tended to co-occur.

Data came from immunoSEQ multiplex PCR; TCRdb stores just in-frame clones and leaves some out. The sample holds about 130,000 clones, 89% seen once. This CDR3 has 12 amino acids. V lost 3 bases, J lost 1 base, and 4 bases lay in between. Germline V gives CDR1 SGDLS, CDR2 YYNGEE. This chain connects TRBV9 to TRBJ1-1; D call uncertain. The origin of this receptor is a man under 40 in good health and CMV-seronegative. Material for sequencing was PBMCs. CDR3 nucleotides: TGTGCCAGCAGCGGGAGGAACACTGAAGCTTTCTTT. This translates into CASSGRNTEAFF.